The 5 T cell receptor beta chains presented below share a single source sample, sequenced in a study of regulatory T cells in long-lasting Graves disease. Time point indicated: newly diagnosed GD, antithyroid drugs for less than 3 months. Isolated PBMC RNA provided the starting material for the TCR library. The TCR beta library used iRepertoire HTBI primers with Arm-PCR amplification of CDR3. TCRdb processed the multiplex PCR reads anew with MiXCR; each CDR3 protein has one entry. The table records more than 400,000 distinct CDR3 sequences, under 20% of them present only once. These data were also reused for a study on T cells in Graves' hyperthyroidism and ophthalmopathy.

Sequencing used peripheral blood mononuclear cells (PBMCs), obtained at new diagnosis, from a patient treated with antithyroid drugs. These receptors all come from a man between 40 and 49 years old with Graves disease.

The genes are TRBV12-3 or TRBV12-4 and TRBJ1-2; D is uncertain. The CDR3 spans 11 residues. V was trimmed by 1 base and J by 7 bases, leaving 4 bases between them. The CDR3 DNA reads TGTGCCAGCAGTTTAGGGACTGGCTACACCTTC. Protein sequence: CASSLGTGYTF.

This clonotype was observed many times. The chain links TRBV7-8 to TRBJ2-5; no clear D. Germline V gene data show CDR1 as SGHVS and CDR2 as FQNEAQ. The CDR3 consists of 13 residues. V lost 5 bases, J lost 1 base, and 8 bases lay in between. The CDR3 DNA reads as TGTGCCAGCAGCCACCGACCCCAAGAGACCCAGTACTTC. As protein: CASSHRPQETQYF.

The chain recombines TRBV29-1 with TRBJ1-2; weak D call: TRBD1 (6 bases). CDR1 is SQVTM, CDR2 ANQGSEA, per germline. V lost 4 bases to trimming and J lost 6 bases, with 15 bases between them. This CDR3 spans 13 amino acids. CDR3 loop: CSVGGGGLDGYTF. CDR3 DNA sequence: TGCAGCGTTGGCGGAGGGGGGTTGGATGGCTACACCTTC. The full variable domain, its missing parts supplied by reference TRBV29-1 and TRBJ1-2, is SAVISQKPSRDICQRGTSLTIQCQVDSQVTMMFWYRQQPGQSLTLIATANQGSEATYESGFVIDKFPISRPNLTFSTLTVSNMSPEDSSIYLCSVGGGGLDGYTFGSGTRLTVV.

V gene TRBV25-1 combines with J gene TRBJ2-2; 8 nucleotides line up with TRBD2. With V trimmed by 7 bases and J by 7 bases, 5 bases remained unmatched. Germline V gene data show CDR1 as MGHDK and CDR2 as SYGVNS. There are 13 residues in the CDR3. The CDR3 coding sequence is TGTGCCAGCACCACTAGCGGTGACGGGGAGCTGTTTTTT. This gives the protein CASTTSGDGELFF.

This clonotype was counted many times. The chain joins TRBV27 to TRBJ1-2; a weak D match, TRBD1 (5 bases). From germline, CDR1 is MNHEY and CDR2 SMNVEV (reference sequence). This CDR3 spans 15 amino acids. Between the trimmed V and J ends, which lost 4 bases and 4 bases, there was a span of 16 bases. Here the CDR3 reads CASSSRARGFYGYTF. CDR3 sequence (DNA): TGTGCCAGCAGTTCCAGGGCTCGGGGTTTCTATGGCTACACCTTC.